The subject of this entry is one TCR beta chain. This clone has at least ten counts. The specificity of this receptor is unknown. Base quality data are lacking; no much larger clone is found one base away. Trimming takes 5 bases off V and 6 bases off J; junction bases not matched to a gene: 10. Including cysteine and phenylalanine, the CDR3 has 15 amino acids. CDR3 DNA only is kept here, 45 bases in frame from base 1. The germline V gene (reference sequence) gives CDR1 as LNHDA and CDR2 as SQIVND. These data come from a study of T cell responses to AZD1222 COVID-19 vaccine (dated by TCRdb to 2020 to 2022). Study-level background: A total of 230 to 250 trial participants underwent TCR sequencing, of whom around 200 received two doses of AZD1222 and about 26 received two doses of the MenACWY control vaccine. Trial participants were enrolled by age into 18-55, 56-69 and 70-plus year subgroups, with approximately 160, 26 and 62 TCR-sequenced participants respectively.

The label giving this sample's time point can be read as: baseline before first vaccination. The sample's treatment or condition, from its label and the paper: meningococcal conjugate vaccine given as trial control. Samples from vaccinated people were obtained from the UK trials COV001 and COV002, which included a single-blind randomized controlled phase 2/3 trial of AZD1222 (ChAdOx1 nCoV-19) in healthy adults. For TCRbeta chain sequencing, PBMC samples were collected from trial participants at day 0 and at day 28 after the second dose. The CDR3 regions of human TCRbeta chains were analyzed by immunosequencing. Regarding the original processing steps: Repertoire TCRs were matched against a reference library of SARS-CoV-2-specific TCRs generated with the MIRA antigen-specificity platform. Breadth was defined as the fraction of unique TCRs that were SARS-CoV-2-associated. Depth was defined as the fraction of total T cells that were SARS-CoV-2-associated. Using the MIRA data, each spike-specific TCR was mapped to the spike region that the TCR reacts to and placed in a CD4 or CD8 class. Log10-transformed breadth and depth values were compared by one-way ANOVA with Sidak's multiple comparisons tests. The clones in this table, taken by TCRdb from immuneACCESS, are in-frame only. Not every clone is retained; where verified, under half of the shortfall comes from an unresolved V gene, and the cause of the rest is unknown. The V and J calls and clone size come from that table; D and trimming were worked out from the DNA. The sample table lists around 120,000 clones, approximately 88% of them with a count of one. Clones ranked in the top ten supply 18% of the sample.

Results and caveats for the whole study, not just this receptor: Epitopes outside the regions mutated in the B.1.351 and B.1.1.7 variants were reportedly recognized by nearly half of the unique spike-specific TCRs. After two AZD1222 doses, spike-specific TCR breadth and depth were significantly higher than at day 0 and than in MenACWY recipients. Only a handful of AZD1222 recipients were SARS-CoV-2 seropositive at baseline, limiting conclusions about previously exposed vaccinees. The 56-69-year group was small, and its depth increase did not reach significance, likely because of low power. Participants were mostly white British and included more females than males, and it was suggested by the authors that clonal diversity may have been underestimated. The whole spike protein was spanned by vaccine-associated CD4 TCRs, and dominant responses were seen in regions 160-218 and 743-854. Because no day 14 peak-response samples were available, the repertoires could be characterized only after the peak T cell response.

The chain joins TRBV19 to TRBJ1-1, with 9 middle bases fitting TRBD1. The sequencing used peripheral blood, collected on day 0 of MenACWY control vaccination. The receptor's source is an adult in good health. The encoded CDR3 is CASSARGQGNAEAFF. The DNA sequence is TGTGCCAGTAGTGCCCGGGGACAGGGAAACGCTGAAGCTTTCTTT.